What follows are 9 T cell receptor beta chains derived from one specimen sequenced in a study of Graves' ophthalmopathy and Graves' hyperthyroidism. Researchers took RNA transcripts and amplified TCR beta CDR3 regions from them. First-round RT-PCR employed HTBI primers, with a second-round multiplex PCR after it. One entry per CDR3 protein, called by TCRdb with MiXCR from the multiplex PCR reads. The sample lists over a million distinct CDR3 sequences, less than 45% seen once, with over 8.5% in the top ten. Sequencing was carried out using peripheral blood or thyroid tissue (not recorded which). These receptors all come from an adult man with Graves' hyperthyroidism.

This clonotype was seen only a few times. This rearrangement joins TRBV20-1 to TRBJ2-6; TRBD2 agrees at 9 bases. The V gene end was trimmed by 2 bases and the J gene end by 0 bases; junction bases not matched to a gene: 2. The CDR3 has 16 residues. In germline, CDR1 is DFQATT, CDR2 SNEGSKA (reference sequence). Here the CDR3 reads CSARNSGGSGANVLTF. The CDR3 region has the DNA TGCAGTGCTAGAAATAGCGGGGGCTCTGGGGCCAACGTCCTGACTTTC.

This chain joins TRBV5-4 and TRBJ1-2; TRBD1 agrees at 9 bases. Germline V gives CDR1 SGHNT, CDR2 YYREEE (reference sequence). The V gene end was trimmed by 4 bases and the J gene end by 6 bases; junction bases not matched to a gene: 7. The CDR3 is 14 residues long. CDR3 nucleotide sequence: TGTGCCAGCAGCCCTTATGGACAGGGGAATGGCTACACCTTC. It codes for CASSPYGQGNGYTF.

This clonotype was counted a few times. The rearrangement joins TRBV2 to TRBJ1-6; TRBD1 is a possible D gene (5 bases). In germline, CDR1 is SNHLY, CDR2 FYNNEI. The CDR3 has 16 residues. Trimming left V 6 bases short and J 8 bases short, with 20 bases between. The DNA of the CDR3 is TGTGCCAGCAGCCTCACTCCGGGACCGATTGATTCACCCCTCCACTTT. This encodes CASSLTPGPIDSPLHF.

About this clonotype itself: This sequence may be a read error, since a much larger clone differs from it by one base. This sequence joins TRBV4-3 and TRBJ2-7; TRBD2 is a possible D gene (5 bases). The J call may be in error: the DNA end matches TRBJ2-5 better. Germline-derived CDR1 and CDR2 are LGHNA and YSLEER. This CDR3 comprises 14 residues. The CDR3 bases are TGCGCCAGCAGCCAAGCGGGGTACCAAGAGACCCAGTACTTC. Protein sequence: CASSQAGYQETQYF.

This clonotype was counted at least ten times. The gene calls are TRBV25-1 and TRBJ2-5; a possible D gene is TRBD2 (6 bases). Trimming removed 1 base from V and 5 bases from J, with 14 bases in between. The CDR3 runs to 15 residues. Germline lookup yields CDR1 MGHDK and CDR2 SYGVNS. The CDR3 coding sequence is TGTGCCAGCAGTGAATGGGGCGCAGGGAGGGAGACCCAGTACTTC. Its translation is CASSEWGAGRETQYF.

The chain links TRBV7-8 to TRBJ2-7, with 7 bases fitting TRBD2. The tail of the sequence fits TRBJ2-1 better, so the J call may be wrong. CDR1 is SGHVS and CDR2 is FQNEAQ in the germline V gene. CDR3 length: 14 amino acids. CDR3 protein: CASSLVASGNEQFF. CDR3 bases: TGTGCCAGCAGCTTAGTGGCTAGCGGCAATGAGCAGTTCTTC.

This chain joins TRBV3-1 and TRBJ2-5; 10 positions agree with TRBD2. Germline V gene sequence: CDR1 LGHDT, CDR2 YNNKEL (reference sequence). The junction had 7 bases not matched to a gene; V was cut back by 4 bases and J by 5 bases. The CDR3 totals 15 residues. CDR3 protein: CASSRLAGAGETQYF. CDR3 nucleotides: TGTGCCAGCAGCCGCCTAGCGGGGGCCGGCGAGACCCAGTACTTC.

The V and J genes are TRBV2 and TRBJ1-2; no definite D call. V gave up 2 bases and J gave up 3 bases, with 13 bases separating them. Germline V gives CDR1 SNHLY, CDR2 FYNNEI. The CDR3 runs to 15 residues. The CDR3 protein is CASSERGGSDYGYTF. CDR3 nucleotide sequence: TGTGCCAGCAGTGAACGCGGAGGGTCCGACTATGGCTACACCTTC.

The chain links TRBV6-5 to TRBJ2-5; 10 bases match TRBD1. CDR3 size: 15 residues. J lost 1 base, V lost 6 bases, and 5 bases had no gene match. Germline loops: CDR1 MNHEY, CDR2 SVGAGI. CDR3 loop: CASRWDRGRQETQYF. In DNA form, the CDR3 reads TGTGCCAGCAGGTGGGACAGGGGCCGCCAAGAGACCCAGTACTTC.